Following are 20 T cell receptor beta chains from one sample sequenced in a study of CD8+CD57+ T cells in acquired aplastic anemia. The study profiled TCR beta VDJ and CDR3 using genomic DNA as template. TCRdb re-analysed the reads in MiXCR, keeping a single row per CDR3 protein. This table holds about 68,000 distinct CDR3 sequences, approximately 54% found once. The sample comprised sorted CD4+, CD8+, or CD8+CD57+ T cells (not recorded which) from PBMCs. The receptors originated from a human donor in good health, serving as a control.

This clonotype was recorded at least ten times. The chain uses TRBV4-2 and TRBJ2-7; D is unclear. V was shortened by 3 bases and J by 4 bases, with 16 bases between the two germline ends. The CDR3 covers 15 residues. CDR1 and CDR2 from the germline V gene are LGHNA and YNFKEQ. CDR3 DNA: TGTGCCAGCAGCCAGAAGACCGATACAGATTACGAGCAGTACTTC. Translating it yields CASSQKTDTDYEQYF.

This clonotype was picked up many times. The CDR3 bases are TGTGCCAGCAGCCAAGATTATGGGACGGTTGAAGCTTTCTTT. As protein: CASSQDYGTVEAFF. V and J are TRBV3-1 and TRBJ1-1; possible D gene TRBD1, 5 bases. Germline V lookup: CDR1 LGHDT, CDR2 YNNKEL (reference sequence). Trimming removed 0 bases at V and 7 bases at J, with 12 bases between. This CDR3 is built from 14 residues.

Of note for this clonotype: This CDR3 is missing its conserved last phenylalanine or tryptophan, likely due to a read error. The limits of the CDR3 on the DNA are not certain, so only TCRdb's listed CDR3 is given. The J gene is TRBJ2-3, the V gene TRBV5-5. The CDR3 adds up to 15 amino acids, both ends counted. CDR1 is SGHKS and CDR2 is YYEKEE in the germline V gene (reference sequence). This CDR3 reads CASSSLGPSTDTRYS.

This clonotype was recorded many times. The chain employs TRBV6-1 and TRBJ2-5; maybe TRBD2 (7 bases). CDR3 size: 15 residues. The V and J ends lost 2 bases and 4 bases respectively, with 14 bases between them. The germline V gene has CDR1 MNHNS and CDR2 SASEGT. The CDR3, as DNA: TGTGCCAGCAGTGAAACGGAGGGAGGGGGAGAGACCCAGTACTTC. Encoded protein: CASSETEGGGETQYF.

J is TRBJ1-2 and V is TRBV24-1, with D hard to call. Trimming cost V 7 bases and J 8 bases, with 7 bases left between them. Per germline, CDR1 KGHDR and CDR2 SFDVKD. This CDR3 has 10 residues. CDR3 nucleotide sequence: TGTGCCACCAGGTCTGGGGGCTACACCTTC. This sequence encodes CATRSGGYTF.

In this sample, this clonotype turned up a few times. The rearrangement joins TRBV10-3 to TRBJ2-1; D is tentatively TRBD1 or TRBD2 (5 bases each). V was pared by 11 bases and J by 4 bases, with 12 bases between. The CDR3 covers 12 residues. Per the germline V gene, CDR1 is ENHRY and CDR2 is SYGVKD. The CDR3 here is CAVGDRYNEQFF. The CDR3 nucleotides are TGTGCCGTTGGGGACCGATACAATGAGCAGTTCTTC.

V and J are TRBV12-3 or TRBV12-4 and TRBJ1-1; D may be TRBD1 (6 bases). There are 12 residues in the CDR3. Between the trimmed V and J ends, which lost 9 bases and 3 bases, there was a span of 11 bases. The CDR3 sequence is CASNRVDTEAFF. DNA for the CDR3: TGTGCCAGTAACAGGGTTGACACTGAAGCTTTCTTT.

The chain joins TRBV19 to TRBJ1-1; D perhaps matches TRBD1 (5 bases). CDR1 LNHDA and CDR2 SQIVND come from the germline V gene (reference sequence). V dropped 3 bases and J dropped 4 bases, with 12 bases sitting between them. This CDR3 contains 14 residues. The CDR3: CASSINEGPTEAFF. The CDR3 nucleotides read TGTGCCAGTAGTATTAACGAGGGGCCCACTGAAGCTTTCTTT. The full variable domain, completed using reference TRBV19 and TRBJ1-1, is DGGITQSPKYLFRKEGQNVTLSCEQNLNHDAMYWYRQDPGQGLRLIYYSQIVNDFQKGDIAEGYSVSREKKESFPLTVTSAQKNPTAFYLCASSINEGPTEAFFGQGTRLTVV.

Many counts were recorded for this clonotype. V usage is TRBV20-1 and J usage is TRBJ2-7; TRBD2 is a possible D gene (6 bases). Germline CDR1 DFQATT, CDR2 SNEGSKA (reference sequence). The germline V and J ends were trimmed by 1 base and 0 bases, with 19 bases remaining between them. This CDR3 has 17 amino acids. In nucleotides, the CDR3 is TGCAGTGCTAGAGGACACGGGACTTTTTCTTCCTCCTACGAGCAGTACTTC. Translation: CSARGHGTFSSSYEQYF.

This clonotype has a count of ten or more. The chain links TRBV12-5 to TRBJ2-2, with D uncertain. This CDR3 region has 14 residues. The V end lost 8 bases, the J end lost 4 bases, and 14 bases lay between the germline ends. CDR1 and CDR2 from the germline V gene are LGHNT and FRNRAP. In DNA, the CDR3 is TGTGCTAGTCTCCGATCCCCCCTCACCGGGGAGCTGTTTTTT. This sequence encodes CASLRSPLTGELFF.

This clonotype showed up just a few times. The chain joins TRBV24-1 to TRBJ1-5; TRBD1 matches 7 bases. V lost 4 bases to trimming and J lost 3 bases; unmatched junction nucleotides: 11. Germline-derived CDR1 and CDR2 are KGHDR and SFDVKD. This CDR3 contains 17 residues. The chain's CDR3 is CATSDGTDREFNQPQHF. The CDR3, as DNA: TGTGCCACCAGTGACGGAACCGACAGGGAGTTCAATCAGCCCCAGCATTTT.

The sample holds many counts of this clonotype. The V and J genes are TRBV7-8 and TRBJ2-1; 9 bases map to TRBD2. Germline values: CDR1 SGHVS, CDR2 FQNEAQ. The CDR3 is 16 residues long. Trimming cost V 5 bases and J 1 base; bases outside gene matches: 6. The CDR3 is CASSPLAGVSYNEQFF. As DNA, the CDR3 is TGTGCCAGCAGCCCTTTAGCGGGAGTTTCCTACAATGAGCAGTTCTTC.

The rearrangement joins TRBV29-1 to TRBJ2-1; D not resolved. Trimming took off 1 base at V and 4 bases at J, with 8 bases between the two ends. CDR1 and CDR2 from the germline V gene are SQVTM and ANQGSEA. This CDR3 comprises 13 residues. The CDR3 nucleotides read TGCAGCGTTGAAGGCCTTCTTTACAATGAGCAGTTCTTC. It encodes CSVEGLLYNEQFF.

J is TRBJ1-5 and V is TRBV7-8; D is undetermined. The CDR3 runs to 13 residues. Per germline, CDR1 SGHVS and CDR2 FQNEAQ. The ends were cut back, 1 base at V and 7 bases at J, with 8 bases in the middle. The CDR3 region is CASSLGGVQPQHF. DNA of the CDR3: TGTGCCAGCAGCTTAGGAGGAGTGCAGCCCCAGCATTTT.

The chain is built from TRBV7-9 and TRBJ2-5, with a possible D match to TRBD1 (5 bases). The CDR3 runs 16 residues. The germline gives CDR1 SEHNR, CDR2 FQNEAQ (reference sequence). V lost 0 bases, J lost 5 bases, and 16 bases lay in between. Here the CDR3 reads CASSLAVQVDIETQYF. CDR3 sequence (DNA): TGTGCCAGCAGCTTAGCGGTACAGGTAGACATCGAGACCCAGTACTTC.

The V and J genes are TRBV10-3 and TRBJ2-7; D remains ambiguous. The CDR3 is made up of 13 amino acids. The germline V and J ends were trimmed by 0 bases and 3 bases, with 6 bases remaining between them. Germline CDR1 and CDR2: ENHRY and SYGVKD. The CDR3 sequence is CAISESPSYEQYV. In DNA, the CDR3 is TGTGCCATCAGTGAGTCGCCAAGCTACGAGCAGTACGTC.

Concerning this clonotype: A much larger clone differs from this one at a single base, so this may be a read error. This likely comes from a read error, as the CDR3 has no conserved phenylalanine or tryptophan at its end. In DNA, the CDR3 is TGTGCCAGCAGTTTATCCGCGAGCACTGAAGCTTTCCTT. It encodes CASSLSASTEAFL. The gene calls are TRBV27 and TRBJ1-1; no firm D call. This CDR3 spans 13 amino acids. V was trimmed by 0 bases and J by 4 bases, leaving 6 bases between them. Germline V lookup: CDR1 MNHEY, CDR2 SMNVEV (reference sequence).

In DNA, the CDR3 is TGTGCCAGCAGTGTAGGTATGGAGTCACCCCTCCACTTT. The encoded protein is CASSVGMESPLHF. The J gene is TRBJ1-6, the V gene TRBV2, with D uncertain. The CDR3 is 13 amino acids. Per germline, CDR1 SNHLY and CDR2 FYNNEI. Trimming pared 4 bases from V and 10 bases from J, leaving 11 bases between. The entire variable domain, with the rest obtained from reference TRBV2 and TRBJ1-6, is as follows: EPEVTQTPSHQVTQMGQEVILRCVPISNHLYFYWYRQILGQKVEFLVSFYNNEISEKSEIFDDQFSVERPDGSNFTLKIRSTKLEDSAMYFCASSVGMESPLHFGNGTRLTVT.

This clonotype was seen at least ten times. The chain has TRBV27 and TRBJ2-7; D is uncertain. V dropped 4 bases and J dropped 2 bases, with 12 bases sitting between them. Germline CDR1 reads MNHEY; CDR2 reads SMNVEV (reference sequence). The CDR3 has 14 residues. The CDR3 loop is CASSSLRLTYEQYF. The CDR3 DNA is TGTGCCAGCAGTTCATTACGCCTAACCTACGAGCAGTACTTC.

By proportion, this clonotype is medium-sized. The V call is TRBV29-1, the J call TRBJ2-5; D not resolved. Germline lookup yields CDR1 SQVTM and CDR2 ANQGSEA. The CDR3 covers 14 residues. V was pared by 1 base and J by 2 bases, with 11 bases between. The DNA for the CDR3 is TGCAGCGTTGAAGTTGTCAGGCCACAAGAGACCCAGTACTTC. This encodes CSVEVVRPQETQYF.